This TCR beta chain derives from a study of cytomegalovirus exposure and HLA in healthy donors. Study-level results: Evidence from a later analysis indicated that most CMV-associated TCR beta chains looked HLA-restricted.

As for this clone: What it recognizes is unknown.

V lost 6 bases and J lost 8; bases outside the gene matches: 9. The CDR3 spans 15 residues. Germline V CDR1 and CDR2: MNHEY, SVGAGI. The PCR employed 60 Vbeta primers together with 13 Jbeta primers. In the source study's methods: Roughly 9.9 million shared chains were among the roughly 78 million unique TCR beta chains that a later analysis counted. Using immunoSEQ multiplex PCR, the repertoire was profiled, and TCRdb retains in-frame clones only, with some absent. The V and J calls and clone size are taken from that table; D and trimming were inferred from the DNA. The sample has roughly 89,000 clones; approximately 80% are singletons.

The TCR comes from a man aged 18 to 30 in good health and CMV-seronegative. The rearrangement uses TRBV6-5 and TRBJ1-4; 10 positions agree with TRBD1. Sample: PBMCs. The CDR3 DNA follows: TGTGCCAGCAGAGCTTTTGGGACAGGGGAAGAAAAACTGTTTTTT. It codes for CASRAFGTGEEKLFF.